The present T cell receptor beta chain was sequenced within a study of lymphopenia after photon versus proton radiotherapy. Points from the study as a whole: After the lymphocyte nadir, photon-treated repertoires showed oligoclonal expansion, especially of CD8+ Temra cells. Post-nadir TCR diversity decline inversely tracked overall survival among those who died. Proton therapy kept repertoires fairly stable, unlike photons, which gained effector/memory cells.

Using immunoSEQ multiplex PCR, the repertoire was profiled, and TCRdb retains in-frame clones only, with some absent. The profile covers 70,000 or so clones, with approximately 91% appearing a single time and approximately 2.6% taken by the ten largest. V shed 3 bases and J shed 4 bases, with 13 bases lying between them. Germline V gene lookup returns CDR1 SGHTA and CDR2 FQGNSA. CDR3 size: 14 residues. This clone was seen more than once but under ten times. Its cognate antigen is unknown. This rearrangement joins TRBV7-2 to TRBJ2-7; no clear D. The sequencing here drew on peripheral blood, taken from a patient treated with photon-based radiotherapy. The TCR was taken from a woman in her seventies with pancreatic cancer. This CDR3 reads CASSLGPVPYEQYF. The CDR3 region has the DNA TGTGCCAGCAGCTTGGGCCCAGTTCCTTACGAGCAGTACTTC.